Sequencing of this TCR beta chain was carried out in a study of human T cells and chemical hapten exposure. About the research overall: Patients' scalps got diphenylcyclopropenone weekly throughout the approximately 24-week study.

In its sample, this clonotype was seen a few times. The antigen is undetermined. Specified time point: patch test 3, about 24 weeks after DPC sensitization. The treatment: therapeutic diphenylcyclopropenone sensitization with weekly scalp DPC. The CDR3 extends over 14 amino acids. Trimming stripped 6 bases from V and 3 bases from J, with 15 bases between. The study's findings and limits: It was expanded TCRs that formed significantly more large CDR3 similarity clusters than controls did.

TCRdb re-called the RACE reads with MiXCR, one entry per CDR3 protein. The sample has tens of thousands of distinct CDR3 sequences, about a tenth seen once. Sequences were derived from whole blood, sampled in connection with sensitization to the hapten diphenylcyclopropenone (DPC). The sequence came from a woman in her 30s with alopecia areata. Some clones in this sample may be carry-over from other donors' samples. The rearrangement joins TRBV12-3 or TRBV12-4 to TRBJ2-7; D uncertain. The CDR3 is CASSPGPEGYEQYF. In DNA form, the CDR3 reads TGTGCCAGCAGCCCTGGGCCCGAAGGCTACGAGCAGTACTTC.